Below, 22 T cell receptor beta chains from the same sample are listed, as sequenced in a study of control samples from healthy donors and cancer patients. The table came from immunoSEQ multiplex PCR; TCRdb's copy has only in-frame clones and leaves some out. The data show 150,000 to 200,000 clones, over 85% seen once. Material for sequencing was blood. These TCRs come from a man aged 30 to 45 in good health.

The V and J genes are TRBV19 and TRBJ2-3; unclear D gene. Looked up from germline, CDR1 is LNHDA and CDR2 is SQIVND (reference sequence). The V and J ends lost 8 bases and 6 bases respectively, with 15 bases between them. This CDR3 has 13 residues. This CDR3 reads CASQALSLDTQYF. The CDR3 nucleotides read TGTGCCAGTCAGGCCCTCTCTCTGGATACGCAGTATTTT.

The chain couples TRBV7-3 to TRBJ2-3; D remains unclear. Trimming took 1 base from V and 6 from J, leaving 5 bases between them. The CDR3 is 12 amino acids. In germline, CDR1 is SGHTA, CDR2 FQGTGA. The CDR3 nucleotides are TGTGCCAGCAGCTTAAACGGGGATACGCAGTATTTT. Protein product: CASSLNGDTQYF. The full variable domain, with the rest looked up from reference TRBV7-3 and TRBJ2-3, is GAGVSQTPSNKVTEKGKYVELRCDPISGHTALYWYRQSLGQGPEFLIYFQGTGAADDSGLPNDRFFAVRPEGSVSTLKIQRTERGDSAVYLCASSLNGDTQYFGPGTRLTVL.

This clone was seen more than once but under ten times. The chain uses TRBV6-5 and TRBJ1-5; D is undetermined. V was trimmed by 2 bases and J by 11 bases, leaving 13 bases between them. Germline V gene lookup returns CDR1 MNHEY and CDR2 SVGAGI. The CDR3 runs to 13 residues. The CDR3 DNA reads TGTGCCAGCAGTTACAACCCCCTTGGGTCCCAGCATTTT. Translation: CASSYNPLGSQHF.

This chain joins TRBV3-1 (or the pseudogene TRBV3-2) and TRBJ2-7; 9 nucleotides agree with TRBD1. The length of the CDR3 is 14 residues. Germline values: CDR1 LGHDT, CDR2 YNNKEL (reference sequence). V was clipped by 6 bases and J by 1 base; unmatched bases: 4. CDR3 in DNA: TGTGCCAGCAGTCCCGGGACAGGGTCCTACGAGCAGTACTTC. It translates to CASSPGTGSYEQYF.

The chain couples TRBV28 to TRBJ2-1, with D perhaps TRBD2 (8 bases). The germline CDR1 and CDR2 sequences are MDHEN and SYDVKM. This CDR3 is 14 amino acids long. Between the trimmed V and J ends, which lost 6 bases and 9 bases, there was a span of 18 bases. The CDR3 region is CASSRGAGGGEQFF. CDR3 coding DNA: TGTGCCAGCAGCAGGGGGGCGGGAGGCGGTGAGCAGTTCTTC.

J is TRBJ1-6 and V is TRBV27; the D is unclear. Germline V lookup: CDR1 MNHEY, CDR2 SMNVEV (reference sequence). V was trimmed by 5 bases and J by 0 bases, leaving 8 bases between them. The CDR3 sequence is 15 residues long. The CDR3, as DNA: TGTGCCAGCAGTACGGGCAGCTCCTATAATTCACCCCTCCACTTT. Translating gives CASSTGSSYNSPLHF.

CDR3 sequence: CASSRTGDIQYF. Here the CDR3 DNA reads TGCGCCAGCAGCCGGACAGGAGACATTCAGTACTTC. The V and J genes are TRBV4-1 and TRBJ2-4, with 7 nucleotides matching TRBD1. Unmatched junction bases numbered 2, after V lost 4 bases and J lost 8 bases. Germline V gives CDR1 MGHRA, CDR2 YSYEKL. CDR3 size: 12 residues.

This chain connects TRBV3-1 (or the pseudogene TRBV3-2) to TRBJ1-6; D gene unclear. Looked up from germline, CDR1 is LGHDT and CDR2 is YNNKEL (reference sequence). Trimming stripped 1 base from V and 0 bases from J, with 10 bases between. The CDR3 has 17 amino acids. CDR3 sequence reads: CASSQVAGSSYNSPLHF. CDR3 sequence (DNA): TGTGCCAGCAGCCAAGTTGCGGGTAGCTCCTATAATTCACCCCTCCACTTT.

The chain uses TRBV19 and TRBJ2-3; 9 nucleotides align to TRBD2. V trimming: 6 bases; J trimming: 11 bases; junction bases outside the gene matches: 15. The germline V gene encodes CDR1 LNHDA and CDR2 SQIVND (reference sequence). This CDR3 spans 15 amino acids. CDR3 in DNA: TGTGCCAGTAGGCCACTACACTCTAGCGGGGATGGGCAGTATTTT. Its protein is CASRPLHSSGDGQYF.

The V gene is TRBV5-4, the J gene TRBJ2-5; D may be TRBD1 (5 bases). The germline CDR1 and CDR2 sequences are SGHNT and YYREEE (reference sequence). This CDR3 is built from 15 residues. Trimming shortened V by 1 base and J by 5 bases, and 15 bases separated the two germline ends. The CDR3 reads CASSLPTGGVETQYF. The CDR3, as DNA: TGTGCCAGCAGCTTGCCCACAGGTGGGGTGGAGACCCAGTACTTC.

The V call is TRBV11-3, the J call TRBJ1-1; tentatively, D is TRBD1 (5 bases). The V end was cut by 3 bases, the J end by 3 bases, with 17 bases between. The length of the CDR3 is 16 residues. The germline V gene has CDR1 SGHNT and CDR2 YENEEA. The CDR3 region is CASSFFRDVKDTEAFF. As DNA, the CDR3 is TGTGCCAGCAGCTTCTTCCGGGACGTGAAGGACACTGAAGCTTTCTTT.

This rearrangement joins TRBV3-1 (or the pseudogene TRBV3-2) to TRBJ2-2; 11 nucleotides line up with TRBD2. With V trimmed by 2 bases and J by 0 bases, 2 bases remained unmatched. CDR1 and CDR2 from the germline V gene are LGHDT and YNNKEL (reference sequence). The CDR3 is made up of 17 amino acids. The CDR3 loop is CASSQPGLAANTGELFF. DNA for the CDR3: TGTGCCAGCAGCCAACCGGGACTAGCGGCGAACACCGGGGAGCTGTTTTTT.

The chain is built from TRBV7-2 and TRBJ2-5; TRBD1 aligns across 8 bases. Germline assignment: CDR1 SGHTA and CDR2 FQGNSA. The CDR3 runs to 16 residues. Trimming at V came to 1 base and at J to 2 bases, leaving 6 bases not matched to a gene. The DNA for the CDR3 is TGTGCCAGCAGCTTAGTAGGAGGGACAGGTCAAGAGACCCAGTACTTC. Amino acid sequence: CASSLVGGTGQETQYF. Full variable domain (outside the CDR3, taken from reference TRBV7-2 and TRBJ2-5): GAGVSQSPSNKVTEKGKDVELRCDPISGHTALYWYRQSLGQGLEFLIYFQGNSAPDKSGLPSDRFSAERTGGSVSTLTIQRTQQEDSAVYLCASSLVGGTGQETQYFGPGTRLLVL.

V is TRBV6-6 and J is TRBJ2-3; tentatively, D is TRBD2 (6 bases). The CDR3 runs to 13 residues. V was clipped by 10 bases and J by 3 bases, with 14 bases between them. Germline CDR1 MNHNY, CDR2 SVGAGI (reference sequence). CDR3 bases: TGTGCCACCCAAGGTCGGGGGACAGATACGCAGTATTTT. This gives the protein CATQGRGTDTQYF.

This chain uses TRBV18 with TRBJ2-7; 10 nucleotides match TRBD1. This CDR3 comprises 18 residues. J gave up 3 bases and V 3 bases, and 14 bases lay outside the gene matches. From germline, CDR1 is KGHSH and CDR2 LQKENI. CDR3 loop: CASSPPNIGTGARYEQYF. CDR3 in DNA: TGTGCCAGCTCACCGCCCAATATAGGGACAGGGGCCCGCTACGAGCAGTACTTC.

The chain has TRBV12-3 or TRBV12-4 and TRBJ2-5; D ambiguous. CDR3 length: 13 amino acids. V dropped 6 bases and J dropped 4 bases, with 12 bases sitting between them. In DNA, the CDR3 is TGTGCCAGCAGCTTTTTACGGCGAGAGACCCAGTACTTC. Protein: CASSFLRRETQYF.

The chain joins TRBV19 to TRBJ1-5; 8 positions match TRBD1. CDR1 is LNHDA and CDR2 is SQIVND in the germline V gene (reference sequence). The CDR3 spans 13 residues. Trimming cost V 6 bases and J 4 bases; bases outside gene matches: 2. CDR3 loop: CASRDRVNQPQHF. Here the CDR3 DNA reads TGTGCCAGTAGGGACAGGGTTAATCAGCCCCAGCATTTT. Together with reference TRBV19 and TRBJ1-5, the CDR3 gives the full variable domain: DGGITQSPKYLFRKEGQNVTLSCEQNLNHDAMYWYRQDPGQGLRLIYYSQIVNDFQKGDIAEGYSVSREKKESFPLTVTSAQKNPTAFYLCASRDRVNQPQHFGDGTRLSIL.

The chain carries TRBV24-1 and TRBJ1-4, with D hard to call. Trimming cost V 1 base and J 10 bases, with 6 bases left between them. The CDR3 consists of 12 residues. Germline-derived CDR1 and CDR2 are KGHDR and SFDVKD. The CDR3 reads CATSDFGGKLFF. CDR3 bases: TGTGCCACCAGTGATTTCGGAGGAAAACTGTTTTTT.

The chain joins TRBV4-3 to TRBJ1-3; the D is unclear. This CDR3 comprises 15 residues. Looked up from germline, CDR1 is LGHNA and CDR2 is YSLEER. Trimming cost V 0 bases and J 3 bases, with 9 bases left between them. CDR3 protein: CASSQDVTSGNTIYF. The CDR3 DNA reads TGCGCCAGCAGCCAAGATGTGACTAGTGGAAACACCATATATTTT.

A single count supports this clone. CDR3 protein: CSARPAEEAFF. In nucleotides, the CDR3 is TGCAGTGCTAGACCGGCGGAGGAAGCTTTCTTT. This chain uses TRBV20-1 with TRBJ1-1; D is unresolved. Germline CDR1 DFQATT, CDR2 SNEGSKA (reference sequence). V lost 2 bases, J lost 8 bases, and 9 bases lay in between. This CDR3 is 11 amino acids long.

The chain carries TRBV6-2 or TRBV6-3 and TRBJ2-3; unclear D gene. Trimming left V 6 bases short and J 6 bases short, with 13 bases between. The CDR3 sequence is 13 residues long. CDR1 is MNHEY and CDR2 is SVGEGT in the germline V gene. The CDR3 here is CASSSGRYDTQYF. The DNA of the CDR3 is TGTGCCAGCAGCTCTGGACGGTACGATACGCAGTATTTT.

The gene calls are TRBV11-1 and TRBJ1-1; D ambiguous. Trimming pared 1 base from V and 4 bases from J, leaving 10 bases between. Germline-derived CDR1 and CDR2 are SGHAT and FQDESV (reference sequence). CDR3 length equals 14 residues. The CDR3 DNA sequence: TGTGCCAGCAGCTTAGTTGGTGGGGTCACTGAAGCTTTCTTT. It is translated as CASSLVGGVTEAFF.